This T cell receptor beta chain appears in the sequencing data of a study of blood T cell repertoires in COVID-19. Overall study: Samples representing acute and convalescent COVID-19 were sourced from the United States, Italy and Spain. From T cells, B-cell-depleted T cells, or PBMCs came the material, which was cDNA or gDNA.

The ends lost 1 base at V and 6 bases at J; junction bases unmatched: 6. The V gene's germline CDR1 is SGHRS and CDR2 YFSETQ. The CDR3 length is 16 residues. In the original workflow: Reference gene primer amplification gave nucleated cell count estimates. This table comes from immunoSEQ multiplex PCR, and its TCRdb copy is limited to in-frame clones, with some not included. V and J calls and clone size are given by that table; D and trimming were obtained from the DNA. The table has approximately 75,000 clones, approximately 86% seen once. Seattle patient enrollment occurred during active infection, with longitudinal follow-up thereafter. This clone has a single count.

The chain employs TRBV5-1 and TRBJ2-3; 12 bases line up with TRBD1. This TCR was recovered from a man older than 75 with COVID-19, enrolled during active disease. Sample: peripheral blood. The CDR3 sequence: CASSLTPGQGADTQYF. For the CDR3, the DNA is TGCGCCAGCAGCTTGACACCGGGACAGGGGGCCGATACGCAGTATTTT.